This TCR beta chain appears in the sequencing data of a study of blood T cell repertoires in COVID-19. Sequenced by immunoSEQ multiplex PCR; TCRdb stores in-frame clones only, minus some. The sample holds about 120,000 clones; roughly 82% are singletons and the top ten take about 12%. The V segment lost 5 bases and the J segment 7 bases; nucleotides outside the gene matches: 6. The CDR3 sequence is 14 residues long. CDR1 is SNHLY and CDR2 is FYNNEI in the germline V gene. Sequenced: peripheral blood. The chain has TRBV2 and TRBJ2-1, with 9 bases identical to TRBD1. The clonotype comes from a human donor in a cohort sampled during active COVID-19. The CDR3 sequence: CASSSGTGINEQFF. As DNA, the CDR3 is TGTGCCAGCAGTTCCGGGACAGGGATTAATGAGCAGTTCTTC.